The next 3 T cell receptor beta chains were all read from a single sample in a study of siplizumab effects on memory and regulatory T cells. TCRdb's copy holds only in-frame clones and misses some; the assay was immunoSEQ multiplex PCR. The data show approximately 94,000 clones, around 97% seen once. The sequencing sample was made of naive CD4+ T cells sorted from blood. These TCRs come from a human donor in good health.

The CDR3 sequence is CASSLDPPTSGNTIYF. CDR3 in DNA: TGTGCCAGCAGCTTGGATCCACCGACCTCGGGAAACACCATATATTTT. The chain links TRBV5-8 to TRBJ1-3; D ambiguous. V was cut by 0 bases and J by 4 bases, with 14 bases left in between. The CDR3 contains 16 residues. The germline gives CDR1 SGHTS, CDR2 YDEGEE.

The chain couples TRBV11-2 to TRBJ2-7, with a weak D call TRBD1 (5 bases). The CDR3 contains 14 residues. Germline CDR1 is SGHAT and CDR2 is FQNNGV. The V end lost 1 base, the J end lost 2 bases, and 9 bases lay between the germline ends. The CDR3 reads CASSLVTGTYEQYF. CDR3 in DNA: TGTGCCAGCAGCTTAGTTACAGGCACCTACGAGCAGTACTTC.

The J gene is TRBJ1-2, the V gene TRBV6-5; D uncertain. Germline V gene data show CDR1 as MNHEY and CDR2 as SVGAGI. The V gene lost 5 bases and the J gene lost 7 bases, with 11 bases spanning the gap. This CDR3 contains 12 residues. This chain's CDR3 is CASSRPEGGYTF. The CDR3 DNA is TGTGCCAGCAGTCGTCCCGAGGGTGGCTACACCTTC.